A selection of T cell receptor beta chains follows, all from one sample in a study of blood T cell repertoires in COVID-19. The data were produced by immunoSEQ multiplex PCR, yet TCRdb's version contains in-frame clones alone and is incomplete. The table lists about 300,000 clones, approximately 89% of them singletons. Sequenced: PBMCs or T cells enriched from blood (not recorded which). These receptors all stem from a woman under 30 who had recovered from COVID-19. Each CDR3 is given with its conserved first and last residue. The D gene is left open where the match is weak. Rows may omit the clone size; those that give it use once, few, many or a size class.

size: NA; D: NA; V: TRBV12-5; J: TRBJ2-3; DNA: TGTGCTAGTGGTTTCGCTAACGGGGGACCCACAGATACGCAGTATTTT; CDR3: CASGFANGGPTDTQYF
size: NA; D: TRBD2; V: TRBV3-1/TRBV3-2; J: TRBJ2-1; DNA: TGTGCCAGCAGCCAAGCAATAAGGTCTAGCGGGGGTTACAATGAGCAGTTCTTC; CDR3: CASSQAIRSSGGYNEQFF
size: once; D: TRBD1; V: TRBV3-1/TRBV3-2; J: TRBJ1-2; DNA: TGTGCCAGCAGCCAATCCGGGACAGGGGTTTTTGGCTACACCTTC; CDR3: CASSQSGTGVFGYTF
size: NA; D: NA; V: TRBV19; J: TRBJ1-1; DNA: TGTGCCAGTAGGGACACCTCCATGAACACTGAAGCTTTCTTT; CDR3: CASRDTSMNTEAFF
size: few; D: TRBD1; V: TRBV7-8; J: TRBJ2-7; DNA: TGTGCCAGCAGCCACCCCGGGACAGTCTACTACGAGCAGTACTTC; CDR3: CASSHPGTVYYEQYF
size: NA; D: NA; V: TRBV4-1; J: TRBJ1-4; DNA: TGCGCCAGCAGCCAACAGGGTGCAACTAATGAAAAACTGTTTTTT; CDR3: CASSQQGATNEKLFF
size: NA; D: NA; V: TRBV14; J: TRBJ1-2; DNA: TGTGCCAGCAGCCCACCTACTTGGGCCCCGAATGGCTACACCTTC; CDR3: CASSPPTWAPNGYTF
size: NA; D: NA; V: TRBV19; J: TRBJ2-5; DNA: TGTGCCAGTAGTGGTTTTGGCCTTCGGGGGACCCAGTACTTC; CDR3: CASSGFGLRGTQYF
size: NA; D: TRBD1; V: TRBV10-3; J: TRBJ2-5; DNA: TGTGCCATCAGCCAGACAGGGCAGCAAGAGACCCAGTACTTC; CDR3: CAISQTGQQETQYF
size: NA; D: NA; V: TRBV2; J: TRBJ2-1; DNA: TGTGCCCTCCGAGCGGCAAATGAGCAGTTCTTC; CDR3: CALRAANEQFF
size: NA; D: NA; V: TRBV5-1; J: TRBJ1-3; DNA: TGCGCCAGCAGCTTGGAGACATTCAGCTCTGGAAACACCATATATTTT; CDR3: CASSLETFSSGNTIYF
size: NA; D: TRBD2; V: TRBV6-4; J: TRBJ2-2; DNA: TGTGCCAGCAGTCCGGGACTATACTATAACACCGGGGAGCTGTTTTTT; CDR3: CASSPGLYYNTGELFF
size: NA; D: NA; V: TRBV12-3/TRBV12-4; J: TRBJ2-1; DNA: TGTGCCAGCAGTTTATCAGGCAATGAGCAGTTCTTC; CDR3: CASSLSGNEQFF
size: NA; D: TRBD1; V: TRBV6-4; J: TRBJ1-2; DNA: TGTGCCAGCAGTGACTCCGGACAGGGGGTTGATGGCTACACCTTC; CDR3: CASSDSGQGVDGYTF
size: NA; D: NA; V: TRBV14; J: TRBJ1-6; DNA: TGTGCCAGCAGCCAACGTGCGCGGAGCAATTCACCCCTCCACTTT; CDR3: CASSQRARSNSPLHF
size: NA; D: TRBD2; V: TRBV7-2; J: TRBJ2-5; DNA: TGTGCCAGCAGCCCAGGCGGGACTAGCGGGAGTCAGACCCAGTACTTC; CDR3: CASSPGGTSGSQTQYF
size: NA; D: NA; V: TRBV11-3; J: TRBJ2-1; DNA: TGTGCCAGCCCAGCGAGAGTCAGACTCGACAATGAGCAGTTCTTC; CDR3: CASPARVRLDNEQFF
size: NA; D: TRBD1; V: TRBV11-2; J: TRBJ1-2; DNA: TGTGCCAGCAGCTTAGAGGGACAGATCTATGGCTACACCTTC; CDR3: CASSLEGQIYGYTF
size: NA; D: TRBD1; V: TRBV27; J: TRBJ2-7; DNA: TGTGCCAGCAGTTTTATGGTGGGACAGTCGTCCGAGCAGTACTTC; CDR3: CASSFMVGQSSEQYF
size: NA; D: NA; V: TRBV2; J: TRBJ2-5; DNA: TGTGCCAGCAGTTTGAGCCCGCCAGAGACCCAGTACTTC; CDR3: CASSLSPPETQYF
size: NA; D: TRBD2; V: TRBV3-1/TRBV3-2; J: TRBJ2-4; DNA: TGTGCCAGCAGCCCTCGGACTAGTATAAACATTCAGTACTTC; CDR3: CASSPRTSINIQYF
size: NA; D: TRBD2; V: TRBV5-1; J: TRBJ2-1; DNA: TGCGCCAGCAGCTTGCTAGCGGGAGTGAATGAGCAGTTCTTC; CDR3: CASSLLAGVNEQFF
size: few; D: NA; V: TRBV25-1; J: TRBJ1-4; DNA: TGTGCCAGCAGTGAATATAACTTTAATGAAAAACTGTTTTTT; CDR3: CASSEYNFNEKLFF
size: few; D: NA; V: TRBV7-9; J: TRBJ2-2; DNA: TGTGCCAGCAGCTTTCAGGGGCTGAACACCGGGGAGCTGTTTTTT; CDR3: CASSFQGLNTGELFF
size: NA; D: TRBD1; V: TRBV10-1; J: TRBJ1-1; DNA: TGCGCCAGCAGCACTGACAGGGGGCCGTTGAACACTGAAGCTTTCTTT; CDR3: CASSTDRGPLNTEAFF
size: once; D: NA; V: TRBV18; J: TRBJ1-4; DNA: TGTGCCAGCTCAGCGGACATGATAGGGGAAAAACTGTTTTTT; CDR3: CASSADMIGEKLFF
size: NA; D: NA; V: TRBV7-2; J: TRBJ2-5; DNA: TGTGCCAGCAGCTTCGGGGGGCGGGAGACCCAGTACTTC; CDR3: CASSFGGRETQYF
size: NA; D: NA; V: TRBV3-1/TRBV3-2; J: TRBJ2-3; DNA: TGTGCCAGCAGCCAAGAGTCAGGGAAAGATACGCAGTATTTT; CDR3: CASSQESGKDTQYF
size: NA; D: NA; V: TRBV3-1/TRBV3-2; J: TRBJ1-1; DNA: TGTGCCAGCAGCCAAGTCGGACCAGGGGAGACTGAAGCTTTCTTT; CDR3: CASSQVGPGETEAFF
size: once; D: TRBD1; V: TRBV10-2; J: TRBJ1-2; DNA: TGCGCCAGCAGGACCGGGACAGGGGGCTGGGAGGGCTACACCTTC; CDR3: CASRTGTGGWEGYTF
size: NA; D: NA; V: TRBV21-1; J: TRBJ2-4; DNA: TGTGCCAGCAGCAAAGGAAGGGGGACTAGCGGAAACATTCAGTACTTC; CDR3: CASSKGRGTSGNIQYF
size: many; D: NA; V: TRBV30; J: TRBJ1-1; DNA: TGTGCCTGGAGGTCCAGGGGTCTGAACACTGAAGCTTTCTTT; CDR3: CAWRSRGLNTEAFF
size: NA; D: NA; V: TRBV7-2; J: TRBJ1-1; DNA: TGTGCCAGCAGCTTCGGGGTTACTGAAGCTTTCTTT; CDR3: CASSFGVTEAFF
size: NA; D: NA; V: TRBV2; J: TRBJ2-7; DNA: TGTGCCAGCACTCTGGAGGGCGGACCCTACGAGCAGTACTTC; CDR3: CASTLEGGPYEQYF
size: few; D: TRBD1; V: TRBV30; J: TRBJ1-2; DNA: TGTGCCTGGTCGGAACAGGGGGCGCAGATATCTGGCTACACCTTC; CDR3: CAWSEQGAQISGYTF
size: NA; D: NA; V: TRBV6-5; J: TRBJ1-1; DNA: TGTGCCAGCAGTTACTCGGGAGGGATAACGACTGAAGCTTTCTTT; CDR3: CASSYSGGITTEAFF
size: NA; D: NA; V: TRBV6-2/TRBV6-3; J: TRBJ1-2; DNA: TGTGCCAGCAGCCAACTTCTCTCTAATGGCTACACCTTC; CDR3: CASSQLLSNGYTF
size: NA; D: TRBD2; V: TRBV3-1/TRBV3-2; J: TRBJ2-7; DNA: TGTGCCAGCAGCCAAGATGCGTGGCGGGGGGCCATAAACGAGCAGTACTTC; CDR3: CASSQDAWRGAINEQYF
size: NA; D: TRBD2; V: TRBV27; J: TRBJ2-3; DNA: TGTGCCAGCATGCCGGGACTAGCGGGCACAGATACGCAGTATTTT; CDR3: CASMPGLAGTDTQYF
size: NA; D: NA; V: TRBV9; J: TRBJ1-6; DNA: TGTGCCAGCAGCGAGGGACCGGGACAAGATAATTCACCCCTCCACTTT; CDR3: CASSEGPGQDNSPLHF
size: NA; D: TRBD1; V: TRBV6-5; J: TRBJ2-5; DNA: TGTGCCAGCAGTTACTCGACGCAGGGGGCTGGGGAGACCCAGTACTTC; CDR3: CASSYSTQGAGETQYF
size: NA; D: NA; V: TRBV21-1; J: TRBJ2-1; DNA: TGTGCCAGCAGCAAAGTAGAGCTAGCGGGGGATTCCTACAATGAGCAGTTCTTC; CDR3: CASSKVELAGDSYNEQFF
size: NA; D: TRBD1; V: TRBV6-6; J: TRBJ1-5; DNA: TGTGCCAGCAATACCGGGGACAGTAATCAGCCCCAGCATTTT; CDR3: CASNTGDSNQPQHF
size: NA; D: TRBD1; V: TRBV6-6; J: TRBJ1-4; DNA: TGTGCCAGCAGTTACGGACAGGGGGGCGAAAAACTGTTTTTT; CDR3: CASSYGQGGEKLFF
size: NA; D: TRBD1; V: TRBV9; J: TRBJ2-7; DNA: TGTGCCAGCAGCGATCCAGACAGGGCCCCCGCCGAGCAGTACTTC; CDR3: CASSDPDRAPAEQYF
size: few; D: NA; V: TRBV5-1; J: TRBJ2-7; DNA: TGCGCCAGCAGCTTGGAGCGCATCGGGGACTCCTACGAGCAGTACTTC; CDR3: CASSLERIGDSYEQYF
size: NA; D: TRBD1; V: TRBV6-2/TRBV6-3; J: TRBJ1-5; DNA: TGTGCCAGCAGTTCTGACAGGGGATCTCAGCTCCAGCATTTT; CDR3: CASSSDRGSQLQHF
size: NA; D: NA; V: TRBV30; J: TRBJ1-1; DNA: TGTGCCTGGAGTGTACATTCGAACACTGAAGCTTTCTTT; CDR3: CAWSVHSNTEAFF
size: NA; D: NA; V: TRBV18; J: TRBJ1-1; DNA: TGTGCCAGCACGGGGGGGGCGATGAACACTGAAGCTTTCTTT; CDR3: CASTGGAMNTEAFF
size: NA; D: TRBD1; V: TRBV9; J: TRBJ1-1; DNA: TGTGCCAGCAGCGAATCAGGGGGCACTGAAGCTTTCTTT; CDR3: CASSESGGTEAFF
size: NA; D: TRBD1; V: TRBV7-9; J: TRBJ1-1; DNA: TGTGCCAGCAGCCCCGGAGGACAGGGGGCTGAAGCTTTCTTT; CDR3: CASSPGGQGAEAFF
size: NA; D: NA; V: TRBV25-1; J: TRBJ2-3; DNA: TGTGCCAGCCGAGTGAAGGGGTTAGATACGCAGTATTTT; CDR3: CASRVKGLDTQYF
size: NA; D: NA; V: TRBV5-6; J: TRBJ1-1; DNA: TGTGCCAGCAGTTACGTAACGGTCGCGGGGAACACTGAAGCTTTCTTT; CDR3: CASSYVTVAGNTEAFF